This entry lists 21 T cell receptor beta chains sequenced from one sample in a study of CD8+CD57+ T cells in acquired aplastic anemia. According to the study, genomic DNA was the template for TCR beta VDJ and CDR3 profiling. Each CDR3 protein is one row after TCRdb ran MiXCR on the reads. The sample shows fewer than 200,000 distinct CDR3 sequences, 50% to 75% of them seen only once. The sequencing sample was made of sorted CD4+, CD8+, or CD8+CD57+ T cells (not recorded which) from PBMCs. The receptors shown here come from a human donor in good health.

The rearrangement uses TRBV20-1 and TRBJ2-1, with D perhaps TRBD2 (6 bases). The CDR3 contains 14 residues. Trimming stripped 3 bases from V and 5 bases from J, with 14 bases between. Germline CDR1 and CDR2: DFQATT and SNEGSKA (reference sequence). The CDR3 coding sequence is TGCAGTGCTAGTACGGGGGTCTGGGACAATGAGCAGTTCTTC. Its translation is CSASTGVWDNEQFF.

The table lists this clonotype with a few counts. The V gene is TRBV11-2, the J gene TRBJ1-2; D may be TRBD1 (5 bases). Germline lookup yields CDR1 SGHAT and CDR2 FQNNGV. V was shortened by 5 bases and J by 6 bases, with 22 bases between the two germline ends. The CDR3 is made up of 16 amino acids. CDR3 amino acids: CASSPPSNAQGDGYTF. Written as DNA, the CDR3 is TGTGCCAGCAGCCCTCCCTCTAACGCCCAGGGTGATGGCTACACCTTC. Full variable domain (remainder filled in from reference TRBV11-2 and TRBJ1-2): EAGVAQSPRYKIIEKRQSVAFWCNPISGHATLYWYQQILGQGPKLLIQFQNNGVVDDSQLPKDRFSAERLKGVDSTLKIQPAKLEDSAVYLCASSPPSNAQGDGYTFGSGTRLTVV.

A few counts support this clonotype. The J gene is TRBJ2-7, the V gene TRBV5-4, with no clear D. Germline values: CDR1 SGHNT, CDR2 YYREEE (reference sequence). V lost 0 bases and J 6 bases, leaving 10 bases between the germline ends. CDR3 size: 13 residues. The CDR3 DNA is TGTGCCAGCAGCTTGGGTAGTCTGGGCGAGCAGTACTTC. Translation: CASSLGSLGEQYF.

In this sample, this clonotype turned up a few times. V and J are TRBV2 and TRBJ2-1; possible D gene TRBD1, 8 bases. CDR1 is SNHLY, CDR2 FYNNEI, per germline. The CDR3 is made up of 16 amino acids. V was cut by 5 bases and J by 10 bases, with 24 bases left in between. CDR3 bases: TGTGCCAGCAGTCCTCACAGGGGGGGCAGTTCCTACGAGCAGTTCTTC. It yields the protein CASSPHRGGSSYEQFF. The full variable domain, its missing parts supplied by reference TRBV2 and TRBJ2-1, is EPEVTQTPSHQVTQMGQEVILRCVPISNHLYFYWYRQILGQKVEFLVSFYNNEISEKSEIFDDQFSVERPDGSNFTLKIRSTKLEDSAMYFCASSPHRGGSSYEQFFGPGTRLTVL.

As to this clonotype: An end of the junction does not agree with germline; a read error may underlie this. The rearrangement links TRBV10-3 to TRBJ2-7, with TRBD1 matching over 10 bases. This CDR3 is built from 10 residues. Germline assignment: CDR1 ENHRY and CDR2 SYGVKD. CDR3 amino acids: CAIRTGTGDF. Here the CDR3 DNA reads TGTGCCATCAGGACCGGGACAGGGGATTTC.

This clonotype occurred many times. The V gene is TRBV28, the J gene TRBJ2-7; possible D gene TRBD2, 5 bases. This CDR3 has 13 residues. V lost 6 bases, J lost 0 bases, and 9 bases lay in between. Germline CDR1 MDHEN, CDR2 SYDVKM. CDR3 protein: CASRTTSSYEQYF. The CDR3 DNA reads as TGTGCCAGCAGGACTACGAGCTCCTACGAGCAGTACTTC.

The chain links TRBV7-2 to TRBJ2-7; 9 nucleotides agree with TRBD2. Looked up from germline, CDR1 is SGHTA and CDR2 is FQGNSA. The CDR3 covers 14 residues. V lost 5 bases, J lost 3 bases, and 5 bases stayed unmatched. CDR3 amino acids: CASSLGLASYEQYF. CDR3 nucleotide sequence: TGTGCCAGCAGCCTGGGACTAGCAAGCTACGAGCAGTACTTC.

The V gene is TRBV7-2, the J gene TRBJ2-1; D might be TRBD2 (5 bases). This CDR3 contains 11 residues. The V gene lost 9 bases and the J gene lost 7 bases, with 10 bases spanning the gap. CDR1 and CDR2 from the germline V gene are SGHTA and FQGNSA. CDR3 sequence: CASGWRNEQFF. As DNA, the CDR3 is TGTGCCAGTGGGTGGAGGAATGAGCAGTTCTTC.

The J gene is TRBJ1-2, the V gene TRBV20-1; D is ambiguous. Germline loops: CDR1 DFQATT, CDR2 SNEGSKA (reference sequence). V dropped 4 bases and J dropped 3 bases, with 9 bases sitting between them. The CDR3 contains 12 residues. In DNA form, the CDR3 reads TGCAGTGCTACAAAGGGCGACTATGGCTACACCTTC. Amino acids: CSATKGDYGYTF.

In its sample, this clonotype was seen a few times. The germline gene is not matched at one end of the junction; a read error may be the cause. The rearrangement links TRBV28 to TRBJ1-2, with D perhaps TRBD1 (5 bases). The length of the CDR3 is 14 residues. Germline loops: CDR1 MDHEN, CDR2 SYDVKM. CDR3 region: CTSSSPGGGYGYTF. The CDR3 DNA is TGTACCAGCAGTTCCCCGGGGGGAGGCTATGGCTACACCTTC.

V is TRBV6-6 and J is TRBJ2-7; D unresolved. In germline, CDR1 is MNHNY, CDR2 SVGAGI (reference sequence). Between the trimmed V and J ends, which lost 2 bases and 1 base, there was a span of 9 bases. This CDR3 has 14 amino acids. The CDR3 protein is CASSYTGSSYEQYF. CDR3 DNA: TGTGCCAGCAGTTACACTGGATCTTCCTACGAGCAGTACTTC.

The rearrangement links TRBV7-9 to TRBJ2-1; 14 bases are shared with TRBD2. This CDR3 comprises 15 residues. Per germline, CDR1 SEHNR and CDR2 FQNEAQ (reference sequence). Germline trimming cut 4 bases from V and 9 bases from J; bases unmatched to any gene: 5. The CDR3 DNA reads as TGTGCCAGCAGCTGGCCGGGACTAGCGGGAGTTGAGCAGTTCTTC. Amino acid sequence: CASSWPGLAGVEQFF.

The chain joins TRBV19 to TRBJ2-7; 8 bases fit TRBD1. V lost 5 bases to trimming and J lost 5 bases; unmatched junction nucleotides: 14. This CDR3 spans 16 amino acids. The germline CDR1 and CDR2 sequences are LNHDA and SQIVND (reference sequence). CDR3 sequence reads: CASSPRTGSHLHEQYF. CDR3 bases: TGTGCCAGTAGTCCCCGGACAGGGTCCCATTTACACGAGCAGTACTTC.

This chain uses TRBV5-1 with TRBJ2-3; D is ambiguous. The length of the CDR3 is 15 residues. V was pared by 0 bases and J by 0 bases, with 8 bases between. Germline CDR1 reads SGHRS; CDR2 reads YFSETQ. CDR3 region: CASSLVSPSTDTQYF. Written as DNA, the CDR3 is TGCGCCAGCAGCTTGGTCTCACCTAGCACAGATACGCAGTATTTT.

CDR3 bases: TGTGCCAGCAGTTTTACGGCGGGAGGGCGGGAGCAGTACTTC. Its translation is CASSFTAGGREQYF. The V and J genes are TRBV12-3 or TRBV12-4 and TRBJ2-7; TRBD2 agrees at 9 bases. The ends lost 3 bases at V and 7 bases at J; junction bases unmatched: 7. The CDR3 consists of 14 residues.

This clonotype was observed at least ten times. The V and J genes are TRBV24-1 and TRBJ1-1; D may be TRBD1 (5 bases). Per the germline V gene, CDR1 is KGHDR and CDR2 is SFDVKD. The CDR3 consists of 14 residues. Trimming cost V 7 bases and J 4 bases, with 15 bases left between them. CDR3 bases: TGTGCCACCAGCGACCCTGCCGGGGGCACTGAAGCTTTCTTT. This translates into CATSDPAGGTEAFF.

This clonotype has a count of ten or more. The gene calls are TRBV6-5 and TRBJ2-2; 8 nucleotides line up with TRBD1. The CDR3 contains 16 residues. Germline lookup yields CDR1 MNHEY and CDR2 SVGAGI. V shed 4 bases, J shed 4 bases, and the junction held 8 bases outside the gene matches. The DNA of the CDR3 is TGTGCCAGCAGTTCGCAGGGGGCGCTGGTCACCGGGGAGCTGTTTTTT. Translated, it gives CASSSQGALVTGELFF.

The chain recombines TRBV12-3 or TRBV12-4 with TRBJ1-2, with D uncertain. Trimming stripped 7 bases from V and 5 bases from J, with 11 bases between. This CDR3 spans 12 amino acids. The CDR3 protein is CASNLWEYGYTF. The CDR3 DNA sequence: TGTGCCAGCAACCTCTGGGAGTATGGCTACACCTTC.

CDR3 sequence (DNA): TGTGCCAGCAGCCTAGGGCAGTCGAACACTGAAGCTTTCTTT. It is translated as CASSLGQSNTEAFF. The rearrangement uses TRBV9 and TRBJ1-1; D remains unclear. Per the germline V gene, CDR1 is SGDLS and CDR2 is YYNGEE. The CDR3 consists of 14 residues. V lost 4 bases to trimming and J lost 1 base, with 11 bases between them.

This clonotype has only a few counts. The rearrangement joins TRBV19 to TRBJ1-5, with unresolved D. The CDR3 runs 13 residues. CDR1 is LNHDA, CDR2 SQIVND, per germline (reference sequence). The V gene lost 3 bases and the J gene lost 5 bases, with 8 bases spanning the gap. CDR3 amino acids: CASSMWRDQPQHF. The CDR3 coding sequence is TGTGCCAGTAGTATGTGGCGGGATCAGCCCCAGCATTTT.

The chain links TRBV7-2 to TRBJ1-1, with a weak D call TRBD1 (5 bases). The CDR3 length is 13 residues. Trimming left V 0 bases short and J 8 bases short, with 10 bases between. Germline CDR1 reads SGHTA; CDR2 reads FQGNSA. The CDR3 is CASSLAQGSEAFF. Written as DNA, the CDR3 is TGTGCCAGCAGCTTAGCGCAGGGAAGCGAAGCTTTCTTT.